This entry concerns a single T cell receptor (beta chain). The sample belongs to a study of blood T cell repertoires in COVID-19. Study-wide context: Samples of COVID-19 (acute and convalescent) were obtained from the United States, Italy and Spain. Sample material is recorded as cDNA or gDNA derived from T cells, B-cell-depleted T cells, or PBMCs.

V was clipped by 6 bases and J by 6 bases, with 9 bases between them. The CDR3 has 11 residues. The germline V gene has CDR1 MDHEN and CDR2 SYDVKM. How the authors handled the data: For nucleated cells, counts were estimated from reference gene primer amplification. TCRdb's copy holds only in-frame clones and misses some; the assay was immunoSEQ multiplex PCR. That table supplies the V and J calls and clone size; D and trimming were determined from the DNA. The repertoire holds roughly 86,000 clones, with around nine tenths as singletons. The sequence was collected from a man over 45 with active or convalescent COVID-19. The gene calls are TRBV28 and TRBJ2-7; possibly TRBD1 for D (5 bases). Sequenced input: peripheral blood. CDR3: CASRKQAEQYF. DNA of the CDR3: TGTGCCAGCAGAAAACAGGCCGAGCAGTACTTC.